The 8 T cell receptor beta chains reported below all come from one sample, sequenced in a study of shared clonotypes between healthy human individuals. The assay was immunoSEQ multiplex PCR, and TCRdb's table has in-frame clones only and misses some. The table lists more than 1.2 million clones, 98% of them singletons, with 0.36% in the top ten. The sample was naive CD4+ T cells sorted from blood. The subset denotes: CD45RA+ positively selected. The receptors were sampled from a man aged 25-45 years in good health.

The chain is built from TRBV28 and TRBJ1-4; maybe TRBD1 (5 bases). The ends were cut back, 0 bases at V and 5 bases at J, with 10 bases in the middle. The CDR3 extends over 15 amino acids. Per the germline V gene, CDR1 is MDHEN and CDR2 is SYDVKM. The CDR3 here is CASSLWTATNEKLFF. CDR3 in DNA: TGTGCCAGCAGTTTATGGACAGCGACGAATGAAAAACTGTTTTTT.

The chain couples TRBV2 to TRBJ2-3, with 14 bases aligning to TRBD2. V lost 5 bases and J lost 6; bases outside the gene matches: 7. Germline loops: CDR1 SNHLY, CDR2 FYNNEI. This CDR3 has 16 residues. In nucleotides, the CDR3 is TGTGCCAGCAGTACCGAGGGACTAGCGGGAGTTGATACGCAGTATTTT. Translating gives CASSTEGLAGVDTQYF.

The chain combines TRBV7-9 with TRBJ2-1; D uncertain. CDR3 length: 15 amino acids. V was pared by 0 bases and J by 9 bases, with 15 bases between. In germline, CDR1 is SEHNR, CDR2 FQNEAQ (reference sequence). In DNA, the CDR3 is TGTGCCAGCAGCTTAGCGAATGGAGAGTACGGTGAGCAGTTCTTC. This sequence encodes CASSLANGEYGEQFF.

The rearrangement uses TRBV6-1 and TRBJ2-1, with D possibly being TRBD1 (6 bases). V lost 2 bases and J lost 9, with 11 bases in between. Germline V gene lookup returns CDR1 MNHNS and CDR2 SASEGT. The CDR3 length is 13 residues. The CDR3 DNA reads TGTGCCAGCAGTGAAAGCAGGGGTGGTGAGCAGTTCTTC. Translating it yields CASSESRGGEQFF.

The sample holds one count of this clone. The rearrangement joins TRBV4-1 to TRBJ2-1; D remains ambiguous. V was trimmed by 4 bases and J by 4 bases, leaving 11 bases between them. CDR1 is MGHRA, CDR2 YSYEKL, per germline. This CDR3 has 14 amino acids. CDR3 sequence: CASSRGETYNEQFF. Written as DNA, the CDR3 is TGCGCCAGCAGCCGAGGCGAAACATACAATGAGCAGTTCTTC.

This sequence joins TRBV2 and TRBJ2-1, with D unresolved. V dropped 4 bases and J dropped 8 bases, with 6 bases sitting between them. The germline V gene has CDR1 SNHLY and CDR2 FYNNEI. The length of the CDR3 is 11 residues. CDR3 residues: CASSGPDEQFF. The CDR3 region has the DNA TGTGCCAGCAGTGGTCCCGATGAGCAGTTCTTC.

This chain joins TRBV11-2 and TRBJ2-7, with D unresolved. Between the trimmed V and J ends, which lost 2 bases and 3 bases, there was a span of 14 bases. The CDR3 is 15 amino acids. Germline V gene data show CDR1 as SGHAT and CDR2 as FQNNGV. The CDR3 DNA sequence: TGTGCCAGCAGCTTATGGGGTCAGCTACGCTACGAGCAGTACTTC. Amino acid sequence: CASSLWGQLRYEQYF. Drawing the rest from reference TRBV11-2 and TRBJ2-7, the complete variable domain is EAGVAQSPRYKIIEKRQSVAFWCNPISGHATLYWYQQILGQGPKLLIQFQNNGVVDDSQLPKDRFSAERLKGVDSTLKIQPAKLEDSAVYLCASSLWGQLRYEQYFGPGTRLTVT.

The CDR3 region has the DNA TGTGCCAGCAGCTTAAACCCGCAGGTCTACGAGCAGTACTTC. It is translated as CASSLNPQVYEQYF. The chain uses TRBV11-2 and TRBJ2-7; D is unclear. Per germline, CDR1 SGHAT and CDR2 FQNNGV. This CDR3 contains 14 residues. Trimming took 2 bases from V and 3 from J, leaving 11 bases between them.